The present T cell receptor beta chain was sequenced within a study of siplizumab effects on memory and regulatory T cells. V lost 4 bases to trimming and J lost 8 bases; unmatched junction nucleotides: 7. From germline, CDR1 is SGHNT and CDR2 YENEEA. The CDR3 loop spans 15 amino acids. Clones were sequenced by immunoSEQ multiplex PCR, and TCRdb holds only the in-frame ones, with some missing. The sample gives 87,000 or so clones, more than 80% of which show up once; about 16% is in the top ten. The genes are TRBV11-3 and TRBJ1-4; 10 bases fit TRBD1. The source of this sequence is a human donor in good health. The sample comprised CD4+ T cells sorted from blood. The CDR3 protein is CASSSRTGGFEKLFF. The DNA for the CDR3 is TGTGCCAGCAGCTCGAGGACAGGGGGTTTCGAAAAACTGTTTTTT.